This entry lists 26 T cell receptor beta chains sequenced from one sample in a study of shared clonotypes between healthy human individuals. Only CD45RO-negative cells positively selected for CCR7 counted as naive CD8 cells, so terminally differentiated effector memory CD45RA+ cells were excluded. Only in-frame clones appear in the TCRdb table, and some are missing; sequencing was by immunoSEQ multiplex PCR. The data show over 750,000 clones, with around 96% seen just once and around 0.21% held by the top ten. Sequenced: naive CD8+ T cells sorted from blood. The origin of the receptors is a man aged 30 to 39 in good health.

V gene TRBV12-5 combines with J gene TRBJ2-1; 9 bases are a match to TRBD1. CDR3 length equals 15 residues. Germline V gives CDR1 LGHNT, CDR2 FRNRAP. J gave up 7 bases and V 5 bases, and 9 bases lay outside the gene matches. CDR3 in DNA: TGTGCTAGTGGTCAGACCGGGACAGGGAAGAATGAGCAGTTCTTC. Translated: CASGQTGTGKNEQFF.

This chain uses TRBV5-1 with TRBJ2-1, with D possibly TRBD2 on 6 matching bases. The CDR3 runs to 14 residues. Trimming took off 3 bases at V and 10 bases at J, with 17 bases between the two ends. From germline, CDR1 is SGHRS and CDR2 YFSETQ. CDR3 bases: TGCGCCAGCAGCTGGCGGGACTCTGTCGGCGAGCAGTTCTTC. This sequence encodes CASSWRDSVGEQFF.

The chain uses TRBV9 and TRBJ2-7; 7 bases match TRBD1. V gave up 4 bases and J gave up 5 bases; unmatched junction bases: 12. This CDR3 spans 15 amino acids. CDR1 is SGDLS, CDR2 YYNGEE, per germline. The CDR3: CASSLSITTGDEQYF. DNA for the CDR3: TGTGCCAGCAGCCTCTCAATTACAACAGGGGACGAGCAGTACTTC.

CDR3 amino acids: CASSQAPFTRTGELFF. In DNA, the CDR3 is TGTGCCAGCAGCCAAGCCCCGTTTACTAGGACCGGGGAGCTGTTTTTT. The rearrangement uses TRBV14 and TRBJ2-2; weak D call: TRBD2 (5 bases). This CDR3 is built from 16 residues. Germline V gene sequence: CDR1 SGHDN, CDR2 FVKESK. V lost 1 base to trimming and J lost 5 bases, with 14 bases between them.

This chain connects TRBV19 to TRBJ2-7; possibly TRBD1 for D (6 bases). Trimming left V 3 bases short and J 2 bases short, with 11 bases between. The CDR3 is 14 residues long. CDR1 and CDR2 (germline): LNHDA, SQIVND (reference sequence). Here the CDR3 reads CASSITGNPYEQYF. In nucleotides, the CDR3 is TGTGCCAGTAGTATTACAGGGAACCCCTACGAGCAGTACTTC.

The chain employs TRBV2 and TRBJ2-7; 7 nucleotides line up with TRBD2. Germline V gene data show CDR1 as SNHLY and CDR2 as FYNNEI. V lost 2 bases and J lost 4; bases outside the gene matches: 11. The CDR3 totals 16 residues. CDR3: CASSELRGRGVYEQYF. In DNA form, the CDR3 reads TGTGCCAGCAGTGAACTTCGCGGGAGAGGCGTTTACGAGCAGTACTTC.

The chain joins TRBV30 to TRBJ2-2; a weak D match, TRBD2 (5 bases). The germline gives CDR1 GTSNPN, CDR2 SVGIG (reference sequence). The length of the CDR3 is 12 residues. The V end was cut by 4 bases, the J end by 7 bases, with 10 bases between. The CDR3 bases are TGTGCCTGGACTGGACTCTACGGGGAGCTGTTTTTT. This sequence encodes CAWTGLYGELFF.

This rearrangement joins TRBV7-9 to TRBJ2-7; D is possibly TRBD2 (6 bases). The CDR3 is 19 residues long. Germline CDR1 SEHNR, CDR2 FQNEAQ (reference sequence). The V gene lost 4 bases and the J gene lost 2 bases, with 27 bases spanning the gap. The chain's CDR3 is CASSSNVLGSRGPTYEQYF. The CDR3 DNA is TGTGCCAGCAGCTCAAACGTTCTTGGGTCGCGGGGACCTACCTACGAGCAGTACTTC.

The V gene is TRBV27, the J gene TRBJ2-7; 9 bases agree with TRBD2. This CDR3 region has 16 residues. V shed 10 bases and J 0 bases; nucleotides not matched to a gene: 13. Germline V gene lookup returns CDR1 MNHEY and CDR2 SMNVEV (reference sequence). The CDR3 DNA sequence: TGTGCCACCCGACTAGTAGCGGGGGAGAGCTCCTACGAGCAGTACTTC. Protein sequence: CATRLVAGESSYEQYF.

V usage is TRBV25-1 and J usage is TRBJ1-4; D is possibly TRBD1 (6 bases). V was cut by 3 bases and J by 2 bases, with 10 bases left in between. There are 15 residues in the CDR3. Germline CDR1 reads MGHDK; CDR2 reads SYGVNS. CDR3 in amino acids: CASSDDRSTNEKLFF. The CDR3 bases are TGTGCCAGCAGTGACGACAGGTCGACTAATGAAAAACTGTTTTTT.

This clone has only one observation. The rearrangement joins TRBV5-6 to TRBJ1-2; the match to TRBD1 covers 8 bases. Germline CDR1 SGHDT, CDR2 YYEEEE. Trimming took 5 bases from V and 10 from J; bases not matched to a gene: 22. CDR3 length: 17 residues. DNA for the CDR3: TGTGCCAGCAGTATTTACGAAGGGACAGGCCACCACCCGGCCTACACCTTC. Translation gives CASSIYEGTGHHPAYTF.

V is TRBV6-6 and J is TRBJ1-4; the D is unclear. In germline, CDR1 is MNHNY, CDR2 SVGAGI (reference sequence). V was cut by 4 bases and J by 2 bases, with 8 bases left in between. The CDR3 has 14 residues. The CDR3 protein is CASSSTATNEKLFF. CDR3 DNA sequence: TGTGCCAGCAGTTCAACAGCGACTAATGAAAAACTGTTTTTT.

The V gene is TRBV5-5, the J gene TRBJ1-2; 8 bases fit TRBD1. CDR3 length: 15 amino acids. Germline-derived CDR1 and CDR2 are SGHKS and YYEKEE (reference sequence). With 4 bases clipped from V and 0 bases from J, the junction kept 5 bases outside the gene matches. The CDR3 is CASSVDRGPNYGYTF. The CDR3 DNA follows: TGTGCCAGCAGCGTAGACAGGGGACCTAACTATGGCTACACCTTC.

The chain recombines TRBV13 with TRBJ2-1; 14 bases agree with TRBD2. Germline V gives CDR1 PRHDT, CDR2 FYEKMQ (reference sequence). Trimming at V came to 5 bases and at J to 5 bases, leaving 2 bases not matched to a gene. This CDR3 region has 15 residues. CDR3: CASSGTSGRNNEQFF. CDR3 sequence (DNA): TGTGCCAGCAGCGGGACTAGCGGGAGAAACAATGAGCAGTTCTTC.

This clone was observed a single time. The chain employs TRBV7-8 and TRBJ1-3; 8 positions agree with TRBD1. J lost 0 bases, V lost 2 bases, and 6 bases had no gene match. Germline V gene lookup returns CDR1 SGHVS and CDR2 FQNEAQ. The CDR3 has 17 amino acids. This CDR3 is CASSLPGGQDSGNTIYF. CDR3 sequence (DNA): TGTGCCAGCAGCTTACCAGGGGGCCAGGACTCTGGAAACACCATATATTTT.

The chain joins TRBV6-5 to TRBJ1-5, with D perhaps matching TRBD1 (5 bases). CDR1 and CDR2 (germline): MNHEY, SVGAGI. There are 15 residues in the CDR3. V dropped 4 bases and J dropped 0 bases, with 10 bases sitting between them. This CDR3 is CASSSYRSSNQPQHF. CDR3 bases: TGTGCCAGCAGTTCCTACAGGAGTAGCAATCAGCCCCAGCATTTT.

CDR3 sequence: CSAEGVRAGSTEAFF. DNA for the CDR3: TGCAGCGCCGAAGGGGTTCGCGCGGGGAGCACTGAAGCTTTCTTT. The chain combines TRBV29-1 with TRBJ1-1; D is perhaps TRBD1 (5 bases). Germline V lookup: CDR1 SQVTM, CDR2 ANQGSEA. This CDR3 has 15 amino acids. The V and J ends lost 7 bases and 4 bases respectively, with 22 bases between them.

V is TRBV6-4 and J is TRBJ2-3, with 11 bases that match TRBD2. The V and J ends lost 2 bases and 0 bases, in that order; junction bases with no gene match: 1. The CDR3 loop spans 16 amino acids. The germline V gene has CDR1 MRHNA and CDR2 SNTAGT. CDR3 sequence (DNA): TGTGCCAGCAGTGACCGGACTAGCGGGAGCACAGATACGCAGTATTTT. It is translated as CASSDRTSGSTDTQYF.

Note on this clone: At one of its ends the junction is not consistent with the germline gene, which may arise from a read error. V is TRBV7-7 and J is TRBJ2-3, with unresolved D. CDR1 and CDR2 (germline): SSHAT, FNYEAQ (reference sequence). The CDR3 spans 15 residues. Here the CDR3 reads CASSLGLQSTDTQYF. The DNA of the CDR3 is TGTGCTAGCAGCTTAGGGCTTCAATCCACAGATACGCAGTATTTT.

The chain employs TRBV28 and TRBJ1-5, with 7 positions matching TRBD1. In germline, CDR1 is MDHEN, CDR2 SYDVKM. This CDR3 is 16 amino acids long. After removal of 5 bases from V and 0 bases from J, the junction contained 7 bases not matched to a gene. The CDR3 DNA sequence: TGTGCCAGCAGTGGACTGCGGACAGGTAGCAATCAGCCCCAGCATTTT. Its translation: CASSGLRTGSNQPQHF.

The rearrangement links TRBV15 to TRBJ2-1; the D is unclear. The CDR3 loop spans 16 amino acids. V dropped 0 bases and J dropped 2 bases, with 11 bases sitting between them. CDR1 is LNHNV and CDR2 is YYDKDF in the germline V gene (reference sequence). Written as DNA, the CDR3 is TGTGCCACCAGCAGAGAGGCCCCATCCCCCTACAATGAGCAGTTCTTC. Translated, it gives CATSREAPSPYNEQFF.

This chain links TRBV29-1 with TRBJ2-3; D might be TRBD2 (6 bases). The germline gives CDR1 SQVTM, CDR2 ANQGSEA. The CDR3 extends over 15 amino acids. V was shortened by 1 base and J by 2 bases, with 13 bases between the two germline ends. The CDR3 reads CSVEGTAGYTDTQYF. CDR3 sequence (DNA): TGCAGCGTTGAAGGCACTGCGGGGTACACAGATACGCAGTATTTT.

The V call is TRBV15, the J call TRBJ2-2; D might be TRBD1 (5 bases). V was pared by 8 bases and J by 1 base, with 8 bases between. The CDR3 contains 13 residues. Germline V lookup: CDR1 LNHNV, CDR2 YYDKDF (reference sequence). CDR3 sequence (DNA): TGTGCCACCGCGACAGTGAACACCGGGGAGCTGTTTTTT. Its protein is CATATVNTGELFF.

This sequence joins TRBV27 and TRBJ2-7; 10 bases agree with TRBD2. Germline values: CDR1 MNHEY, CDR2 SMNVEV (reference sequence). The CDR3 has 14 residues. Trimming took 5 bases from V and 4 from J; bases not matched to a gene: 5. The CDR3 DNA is TGTGCCAGCAGTCAAAGGACTAGCGGATACGAGCAGTACTTC. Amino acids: CASSQRTSGYEQYF.

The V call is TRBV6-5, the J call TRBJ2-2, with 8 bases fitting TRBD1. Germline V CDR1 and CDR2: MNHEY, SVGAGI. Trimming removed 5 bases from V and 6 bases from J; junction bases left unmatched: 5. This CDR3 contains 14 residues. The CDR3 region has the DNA TGTGCCAGCAGTCCGGACAGGGCGGCCGGGGAGCTGTTTTTT. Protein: CASSPDRAAGELFF.

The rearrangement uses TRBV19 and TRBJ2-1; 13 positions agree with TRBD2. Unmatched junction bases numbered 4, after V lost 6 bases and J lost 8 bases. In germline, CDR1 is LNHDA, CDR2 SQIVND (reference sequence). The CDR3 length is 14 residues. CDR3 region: CASSRLAGGDEQFF. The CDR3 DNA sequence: TGTGCCAGTAGCCGACTAGCGGGAGGTGATGAGCAGTTCTTC.